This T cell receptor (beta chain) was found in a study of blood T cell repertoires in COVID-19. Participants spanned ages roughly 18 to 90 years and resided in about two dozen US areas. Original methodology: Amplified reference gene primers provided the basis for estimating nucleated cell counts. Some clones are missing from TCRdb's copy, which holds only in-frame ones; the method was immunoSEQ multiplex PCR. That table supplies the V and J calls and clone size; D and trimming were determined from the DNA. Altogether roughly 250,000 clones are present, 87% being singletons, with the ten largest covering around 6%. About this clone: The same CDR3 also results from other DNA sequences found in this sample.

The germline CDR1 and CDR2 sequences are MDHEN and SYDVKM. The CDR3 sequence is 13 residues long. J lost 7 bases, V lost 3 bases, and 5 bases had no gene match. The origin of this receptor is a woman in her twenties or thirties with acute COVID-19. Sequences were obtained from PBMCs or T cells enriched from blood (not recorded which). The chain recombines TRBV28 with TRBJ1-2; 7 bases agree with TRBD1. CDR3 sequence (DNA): TGTGCCAGCAGTTTGGGCCAGGGGGGTGGCTACACCTTC. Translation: CASSLGQGGGYTF.